This T cell receptor (beta chain) was sequenced during a study of T cells in Graves' hyperthyroidism and ophthalmopathy. Overall study: Before treatment of any kind, peripheral blood was taken at initial diagnosis.

RNA transcripts provided the source from which TCR beta CDR3 regions were amplified. Carried out on the TCR CDR3, a first-round RT-PCR used the HTBI primer set. TCRdb fed the multiplex PCR reads into MiXCR, producing one record per CDR3 protein. The sample shows 550,000 to 650,000 distinct CDR3 sequences, approximately 15% of them seen only once. Germline V lookup: CDR1 KGHSH, CDR2 LQKENI. CDR3 size: 13 residues. Trimming removed 3 bases from V and 6 bases from J; junction bases left unmatched: 5. Many counts were recorded for this clonotype. As yet, its antigen is unknown. Exclusion of patients followed from uncontrolled infection, other autoimmune disease, pregnancy or lactation. The PBMCs had their origin in more than 9.5 ml of fresh peripheral blood. Findings and caveats of the study: Most clonotypes expanded in the thyroid (above 0.001) were also present in blood.

Sequencing was done on a sample of blood. This rearrangement joins TRBV18 to TRBJ2-7; 7 positions agree with TRBD2. The receptor comes from a woman in her twenties or thirties with Graves' hyperthyroidism that later progressed to Graves' ophthalmopathy. CDR3 sequence reads: CASSPPASGEQYF. CDR3 nucleotides: TGTGCCAGCTCACCCCCGGCTAGCGGCGAGCAGTACTTC.